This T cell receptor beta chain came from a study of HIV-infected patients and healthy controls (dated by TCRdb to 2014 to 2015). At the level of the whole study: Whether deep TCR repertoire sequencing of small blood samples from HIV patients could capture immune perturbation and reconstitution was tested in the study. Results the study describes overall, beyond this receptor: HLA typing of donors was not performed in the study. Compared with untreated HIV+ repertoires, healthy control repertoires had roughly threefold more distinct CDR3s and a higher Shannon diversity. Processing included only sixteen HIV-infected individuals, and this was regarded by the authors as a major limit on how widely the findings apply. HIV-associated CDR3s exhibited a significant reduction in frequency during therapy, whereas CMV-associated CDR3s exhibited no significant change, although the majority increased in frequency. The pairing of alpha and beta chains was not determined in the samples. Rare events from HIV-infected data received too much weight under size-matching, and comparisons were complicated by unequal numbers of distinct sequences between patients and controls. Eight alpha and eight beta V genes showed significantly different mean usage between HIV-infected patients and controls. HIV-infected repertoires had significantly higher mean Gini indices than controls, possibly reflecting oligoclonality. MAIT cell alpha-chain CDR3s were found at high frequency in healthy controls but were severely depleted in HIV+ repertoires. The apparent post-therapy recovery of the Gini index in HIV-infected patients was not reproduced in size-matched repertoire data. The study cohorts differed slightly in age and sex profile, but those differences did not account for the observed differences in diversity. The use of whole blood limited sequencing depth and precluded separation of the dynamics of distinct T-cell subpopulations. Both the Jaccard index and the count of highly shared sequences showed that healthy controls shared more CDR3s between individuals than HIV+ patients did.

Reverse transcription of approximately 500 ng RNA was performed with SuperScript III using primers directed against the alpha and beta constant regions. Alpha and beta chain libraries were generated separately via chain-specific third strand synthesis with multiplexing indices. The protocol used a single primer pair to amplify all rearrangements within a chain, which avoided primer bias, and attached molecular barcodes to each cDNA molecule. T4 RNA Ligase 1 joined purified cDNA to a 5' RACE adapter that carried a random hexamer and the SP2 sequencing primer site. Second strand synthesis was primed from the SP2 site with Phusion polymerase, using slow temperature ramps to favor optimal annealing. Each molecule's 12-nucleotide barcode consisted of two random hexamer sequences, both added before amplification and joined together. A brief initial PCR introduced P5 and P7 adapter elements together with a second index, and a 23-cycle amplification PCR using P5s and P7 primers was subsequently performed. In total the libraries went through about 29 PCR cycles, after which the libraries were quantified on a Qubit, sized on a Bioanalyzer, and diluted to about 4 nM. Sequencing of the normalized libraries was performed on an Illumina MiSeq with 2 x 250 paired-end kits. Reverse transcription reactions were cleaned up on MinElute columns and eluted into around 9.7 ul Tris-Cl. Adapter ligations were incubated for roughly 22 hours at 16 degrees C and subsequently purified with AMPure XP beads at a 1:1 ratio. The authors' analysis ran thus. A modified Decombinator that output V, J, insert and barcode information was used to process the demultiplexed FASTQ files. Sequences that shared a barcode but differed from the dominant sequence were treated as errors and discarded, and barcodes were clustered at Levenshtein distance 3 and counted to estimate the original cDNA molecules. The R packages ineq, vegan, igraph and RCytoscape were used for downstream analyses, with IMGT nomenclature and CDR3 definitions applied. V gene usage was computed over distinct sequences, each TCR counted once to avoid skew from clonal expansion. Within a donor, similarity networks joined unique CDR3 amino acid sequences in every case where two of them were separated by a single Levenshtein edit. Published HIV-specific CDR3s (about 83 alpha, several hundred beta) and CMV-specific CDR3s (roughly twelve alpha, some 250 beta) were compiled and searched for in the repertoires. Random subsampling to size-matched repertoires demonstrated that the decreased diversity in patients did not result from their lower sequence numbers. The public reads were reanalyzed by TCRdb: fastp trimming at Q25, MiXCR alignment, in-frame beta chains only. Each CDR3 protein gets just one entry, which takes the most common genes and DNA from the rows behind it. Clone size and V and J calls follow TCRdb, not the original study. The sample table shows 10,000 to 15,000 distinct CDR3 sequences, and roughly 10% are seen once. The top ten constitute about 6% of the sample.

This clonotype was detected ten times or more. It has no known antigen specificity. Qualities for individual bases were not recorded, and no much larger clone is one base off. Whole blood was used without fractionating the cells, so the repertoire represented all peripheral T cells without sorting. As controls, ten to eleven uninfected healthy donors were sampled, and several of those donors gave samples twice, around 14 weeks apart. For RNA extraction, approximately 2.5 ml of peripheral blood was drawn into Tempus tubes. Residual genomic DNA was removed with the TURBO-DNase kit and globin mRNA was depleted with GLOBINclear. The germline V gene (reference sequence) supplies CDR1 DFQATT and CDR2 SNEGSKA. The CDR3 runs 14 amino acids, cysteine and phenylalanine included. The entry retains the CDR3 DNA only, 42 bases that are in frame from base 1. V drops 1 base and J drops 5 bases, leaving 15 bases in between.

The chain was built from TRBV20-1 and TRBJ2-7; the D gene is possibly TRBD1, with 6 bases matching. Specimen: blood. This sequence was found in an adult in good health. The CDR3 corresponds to CSARVPAGVNEQYF. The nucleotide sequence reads TGCAGTGCTAGAGTCCCCGCAGGGGTCAACGAGCAGTACTTC.